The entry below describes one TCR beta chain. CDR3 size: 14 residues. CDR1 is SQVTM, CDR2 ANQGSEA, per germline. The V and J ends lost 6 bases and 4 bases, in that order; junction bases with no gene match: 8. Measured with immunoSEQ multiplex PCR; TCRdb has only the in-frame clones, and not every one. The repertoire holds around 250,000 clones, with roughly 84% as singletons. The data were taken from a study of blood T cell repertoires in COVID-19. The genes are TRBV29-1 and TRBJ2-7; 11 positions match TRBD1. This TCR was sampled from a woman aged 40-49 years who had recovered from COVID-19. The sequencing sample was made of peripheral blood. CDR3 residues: CSVASGTGGYEQYF. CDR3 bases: TGCAGCGTAGCCTCCGGGACAGGGGGTTACGAGCAGTACTTC.